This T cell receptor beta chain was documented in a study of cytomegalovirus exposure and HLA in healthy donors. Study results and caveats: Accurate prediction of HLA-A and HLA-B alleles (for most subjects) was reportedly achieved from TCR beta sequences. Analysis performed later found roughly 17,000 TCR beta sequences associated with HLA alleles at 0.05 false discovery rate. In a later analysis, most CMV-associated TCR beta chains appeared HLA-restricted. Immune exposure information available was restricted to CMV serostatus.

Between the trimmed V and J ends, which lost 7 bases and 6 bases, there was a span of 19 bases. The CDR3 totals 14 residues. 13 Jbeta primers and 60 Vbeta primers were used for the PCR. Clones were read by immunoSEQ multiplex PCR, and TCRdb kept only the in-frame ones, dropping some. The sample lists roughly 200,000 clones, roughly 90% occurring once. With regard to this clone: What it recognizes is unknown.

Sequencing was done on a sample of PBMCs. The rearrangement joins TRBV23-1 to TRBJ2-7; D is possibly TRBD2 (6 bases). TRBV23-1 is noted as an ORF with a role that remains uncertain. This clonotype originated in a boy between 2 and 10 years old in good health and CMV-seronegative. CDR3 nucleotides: TGCGCCAGCACCCAATCGAGCACCGGGGGCGAGCAGTACTTC. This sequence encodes CASTQSSTGGEQYF.